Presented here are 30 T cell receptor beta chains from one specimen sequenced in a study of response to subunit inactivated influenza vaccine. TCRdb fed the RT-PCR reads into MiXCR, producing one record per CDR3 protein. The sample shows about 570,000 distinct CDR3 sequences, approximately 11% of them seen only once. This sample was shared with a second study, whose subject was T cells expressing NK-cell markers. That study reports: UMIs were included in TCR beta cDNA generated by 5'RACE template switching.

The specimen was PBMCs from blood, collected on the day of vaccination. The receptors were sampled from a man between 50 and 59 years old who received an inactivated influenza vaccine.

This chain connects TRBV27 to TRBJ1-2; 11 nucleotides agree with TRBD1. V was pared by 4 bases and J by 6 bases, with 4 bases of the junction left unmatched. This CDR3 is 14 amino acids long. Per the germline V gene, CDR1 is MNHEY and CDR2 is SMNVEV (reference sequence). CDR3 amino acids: CASSWDRGIDGYTF. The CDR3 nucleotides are TGTGCCAGCAGTTGGGACAGGGGGATCGATGGCTACACCTTC.

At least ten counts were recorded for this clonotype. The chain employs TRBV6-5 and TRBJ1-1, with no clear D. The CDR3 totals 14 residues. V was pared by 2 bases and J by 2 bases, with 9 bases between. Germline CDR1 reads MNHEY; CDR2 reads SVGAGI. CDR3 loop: CASSYGGSNTEAFF. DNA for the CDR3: TGTGCCAGCAGTTACGGAGGGAGTAACACTGAAGCTTTCTTT.

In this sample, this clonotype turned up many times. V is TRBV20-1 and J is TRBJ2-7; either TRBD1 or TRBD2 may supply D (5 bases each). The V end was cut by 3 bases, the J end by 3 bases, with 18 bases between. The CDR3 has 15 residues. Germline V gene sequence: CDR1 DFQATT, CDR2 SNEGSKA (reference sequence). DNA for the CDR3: TGCAGTGCTAGGGTCGCCATGGGGACCGACTACGAGCAGTACTTC. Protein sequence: CSARVAMGTDYEQYF.

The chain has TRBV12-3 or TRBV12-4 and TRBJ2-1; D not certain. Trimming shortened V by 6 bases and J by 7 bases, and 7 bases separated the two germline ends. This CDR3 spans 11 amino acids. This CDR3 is CASRFLNEQFF. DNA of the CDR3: TGTGCCAGCAGATTTCTGAATGAGCAGTTCTTC.

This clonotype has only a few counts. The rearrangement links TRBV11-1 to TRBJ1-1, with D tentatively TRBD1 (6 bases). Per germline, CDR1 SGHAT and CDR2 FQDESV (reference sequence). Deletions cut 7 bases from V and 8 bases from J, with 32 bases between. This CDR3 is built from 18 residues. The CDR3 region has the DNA TGTGCCAGCACCCAATGGGGCAGTAGAGCGGGCCGAACAGGGGAAGCTTTCTTT. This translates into CASTQWGSRAGRTGEAFF.

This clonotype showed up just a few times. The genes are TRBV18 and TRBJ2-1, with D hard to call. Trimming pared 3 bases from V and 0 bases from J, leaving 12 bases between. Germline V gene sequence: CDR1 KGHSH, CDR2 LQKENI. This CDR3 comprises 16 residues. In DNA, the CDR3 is TGTGCCAGCTCACCTGCACAATTGAACTCCTACAATGAGCAGTTCTTC. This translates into CASSPAQLNSYNEQFF.

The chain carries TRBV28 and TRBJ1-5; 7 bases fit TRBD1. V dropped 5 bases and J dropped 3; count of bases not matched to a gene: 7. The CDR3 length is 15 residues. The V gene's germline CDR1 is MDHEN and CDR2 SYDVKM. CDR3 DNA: TGTGCCAGCAGTGACAGGGATAGAGTCAATCAGCCCCAGCATTTT. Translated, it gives CASSDRDRVNQPQHF.

The CDR3 DNA follows: TGTGCCAGCAGCGTAGATGGCAGACGCTATGGCTACACCTTC. It is translated as CASSVDGRRYGYTF. The chain joins TRBV9 to TRBJ1-2, with unresolved D. This CDR3 contains 14 residues. Trimming removed 0 bases at V and 4 bases at J, with 10 bases between. CDR1 SGDLS and CDR2 YYNGEE come from the germline V gene.

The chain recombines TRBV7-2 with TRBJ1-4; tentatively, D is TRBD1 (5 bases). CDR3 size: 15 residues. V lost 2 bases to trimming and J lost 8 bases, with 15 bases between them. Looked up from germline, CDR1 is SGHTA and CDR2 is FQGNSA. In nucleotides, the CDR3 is TGTGCCAGCAGCTTAACGGGAGCGCCAGGGGAAAAACTGTTTTTT. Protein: CASSLTGAPGEKLFF. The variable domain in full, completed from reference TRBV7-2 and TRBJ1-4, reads GAGVSQSPSNKVTEKGKDVELRCDPISGHTALYWYRQSLGQGLEFLIYFQGNSAPDKSGLPSDRFSAERTGGSVSTLTIQRTQQEDSAVYLCASSLTGAPGEKLFFGSGTQLSVL.

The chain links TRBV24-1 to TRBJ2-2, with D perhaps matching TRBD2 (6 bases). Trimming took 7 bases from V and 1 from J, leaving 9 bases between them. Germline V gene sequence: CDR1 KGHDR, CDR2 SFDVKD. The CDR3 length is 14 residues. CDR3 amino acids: CATSAGGNTGELFF. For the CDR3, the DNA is TGTGCCACCAGCGCCGGGGGGAACACCGGGGAGCTGTTTTTT.

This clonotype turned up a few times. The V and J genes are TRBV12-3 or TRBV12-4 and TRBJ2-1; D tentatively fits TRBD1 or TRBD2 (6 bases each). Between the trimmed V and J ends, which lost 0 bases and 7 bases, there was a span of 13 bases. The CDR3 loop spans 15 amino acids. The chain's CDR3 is CASSLAPGARNEQFF. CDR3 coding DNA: TGTGCCAGCAGTTTAGCTCCGGGGGCTAGGAATGAGCAGTTCTTC.

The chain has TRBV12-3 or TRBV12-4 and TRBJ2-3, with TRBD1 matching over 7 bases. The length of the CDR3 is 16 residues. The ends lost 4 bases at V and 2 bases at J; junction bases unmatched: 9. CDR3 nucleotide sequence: TGTGCCAGCAGTTCCGACAGGGCTCCCCTCACAGATACGCAGTATTTT. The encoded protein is CASSSDRAPLTDTQYF.

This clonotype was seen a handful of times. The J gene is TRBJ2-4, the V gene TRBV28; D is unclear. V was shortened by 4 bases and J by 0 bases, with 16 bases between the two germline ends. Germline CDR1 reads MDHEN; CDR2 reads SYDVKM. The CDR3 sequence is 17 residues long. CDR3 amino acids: CASSSLDVKLAKNIQYF. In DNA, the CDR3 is TGTGCCAGCAGTTCCTTGGACGTAAAACTAGCCAAAAACATTCAGTACTTC.

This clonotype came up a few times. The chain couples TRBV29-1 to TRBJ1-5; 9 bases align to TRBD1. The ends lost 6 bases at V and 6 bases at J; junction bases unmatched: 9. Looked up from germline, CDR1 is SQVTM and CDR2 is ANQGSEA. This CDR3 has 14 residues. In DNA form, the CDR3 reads TGCAGCGTCACCTTGACAGGGGGAGGTCAGCCCCAGCATTTT. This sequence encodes CSVTLTGGGQPQHF.

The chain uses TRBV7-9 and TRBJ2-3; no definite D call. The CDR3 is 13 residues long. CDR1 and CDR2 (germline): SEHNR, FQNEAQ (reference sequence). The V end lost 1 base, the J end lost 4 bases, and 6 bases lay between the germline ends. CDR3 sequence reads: CASSLDLSDTQYF. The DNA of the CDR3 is TGTGCCAGCAGCTTAGACCTATCAGATACGCAGTATTTT.

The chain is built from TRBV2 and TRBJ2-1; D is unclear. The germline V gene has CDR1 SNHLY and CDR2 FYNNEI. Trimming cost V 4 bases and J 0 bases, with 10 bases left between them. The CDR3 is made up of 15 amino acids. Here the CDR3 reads CASSADGLSYNEQFF. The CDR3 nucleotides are TGTGCCAGCAGTGCTGACGGGCTCTCCTACAATGAGCAGTTCTTC.

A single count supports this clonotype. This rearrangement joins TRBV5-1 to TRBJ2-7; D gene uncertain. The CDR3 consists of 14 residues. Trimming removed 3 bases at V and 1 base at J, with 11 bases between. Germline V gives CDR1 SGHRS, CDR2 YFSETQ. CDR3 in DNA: TGCGCCAGCAGCTCTGGGCCGGCATCCTACGAGCAGTACTTC. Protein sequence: CASSSGPASYEQYF. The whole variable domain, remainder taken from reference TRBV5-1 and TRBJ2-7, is KAGVTQTPRYLIKTRGQQVTLSCSPISGHRSVSWYQQTPGQGLQFLFEYFSETQRNKGNFPGRFSGRQFSNSRSEMNVSTLELGDSALYLCASSSGPASYEQYFGPGTRLTVT.

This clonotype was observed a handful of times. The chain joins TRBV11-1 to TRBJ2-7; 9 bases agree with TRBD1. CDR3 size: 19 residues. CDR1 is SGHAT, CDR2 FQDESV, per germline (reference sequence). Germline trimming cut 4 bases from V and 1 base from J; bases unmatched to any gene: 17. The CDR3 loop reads CASSSSPGTGRSASYEQYF. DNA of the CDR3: TGTGCCAGCAGCTCGAGCCCAGGGACAGGGCGATCTGCTTCCTACGAGCAGTACTTC.

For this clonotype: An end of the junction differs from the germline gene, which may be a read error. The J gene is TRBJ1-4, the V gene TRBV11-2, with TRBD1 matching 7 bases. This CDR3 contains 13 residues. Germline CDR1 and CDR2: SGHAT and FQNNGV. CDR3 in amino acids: CASSTGTVEKLSF. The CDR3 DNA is TGTGCCAGCAGCACCGGGACAGTTGAAAAACTGTCTTTT.

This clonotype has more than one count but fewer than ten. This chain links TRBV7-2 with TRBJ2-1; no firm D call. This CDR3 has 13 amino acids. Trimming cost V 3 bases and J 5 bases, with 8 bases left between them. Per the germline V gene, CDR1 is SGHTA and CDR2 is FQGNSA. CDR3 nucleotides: TGTGCCAGCAGCTTCAACAGAAACAATGAGCAGTTCTTC. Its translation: CASSFNRNNEQFF.

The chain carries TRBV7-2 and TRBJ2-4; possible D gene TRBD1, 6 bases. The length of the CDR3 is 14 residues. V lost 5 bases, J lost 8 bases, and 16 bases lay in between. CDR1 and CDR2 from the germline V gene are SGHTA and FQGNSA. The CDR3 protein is CASSHRTEGDIQYF. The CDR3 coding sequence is TGTGCCAGCAGCCACCGGACAGAAGGGGACATTCAGTACTTC.

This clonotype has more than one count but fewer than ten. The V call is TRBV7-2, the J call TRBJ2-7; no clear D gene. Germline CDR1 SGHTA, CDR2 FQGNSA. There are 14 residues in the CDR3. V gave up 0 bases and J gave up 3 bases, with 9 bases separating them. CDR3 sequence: CASSLARVRYEQYF. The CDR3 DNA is TGTGCCAGCAGCTTAGCTCGAGTACGCTACGAGCAGTACTTC. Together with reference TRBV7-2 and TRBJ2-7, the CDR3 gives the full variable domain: GAGVSQSPSNKVTEKGKDVELRCDPISGHTALYWYRQSLGQGLEFLIYFQGNSAPDKSGLPSDRFSAERTGGSVSTLTIQRTQQEDSAVYLCASSLARVRYEQYFGPGTRLTVT.

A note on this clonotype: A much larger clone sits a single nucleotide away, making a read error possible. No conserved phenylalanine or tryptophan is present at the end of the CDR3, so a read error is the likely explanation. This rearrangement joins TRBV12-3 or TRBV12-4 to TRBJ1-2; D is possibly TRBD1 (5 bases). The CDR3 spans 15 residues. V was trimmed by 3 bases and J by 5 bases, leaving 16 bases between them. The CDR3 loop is CASSFGGAGRYGYTI. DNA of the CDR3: TGTGCCAGCAGTTTTGGCGGTGCGGGACGTTATGGCTACACCATC.

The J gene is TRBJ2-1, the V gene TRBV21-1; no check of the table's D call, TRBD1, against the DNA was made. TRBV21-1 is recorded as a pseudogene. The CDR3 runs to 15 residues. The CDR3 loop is CASSKALNRENEQFF. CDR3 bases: TGTGCCAGCAGCAAAGCCCTTAACAGGGAAAATGAGCAGTTCTTC.

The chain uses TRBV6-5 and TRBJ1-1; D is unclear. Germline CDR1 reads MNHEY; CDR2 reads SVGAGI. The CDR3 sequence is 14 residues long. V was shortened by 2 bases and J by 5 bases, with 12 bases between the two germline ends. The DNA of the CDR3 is TGTGCCAGCAGTTACCTAAGGGAAGGGACTGAAGCTTTCTTT. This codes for CASSYLREGTEAFF.

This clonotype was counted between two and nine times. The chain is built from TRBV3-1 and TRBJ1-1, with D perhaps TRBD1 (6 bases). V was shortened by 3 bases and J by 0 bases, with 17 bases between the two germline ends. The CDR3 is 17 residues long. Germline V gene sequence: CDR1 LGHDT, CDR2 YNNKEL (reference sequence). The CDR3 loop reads CASSHPRTEEMNTEAFF. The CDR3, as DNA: TGTGCCAGCAGCCACCCTAGGACAGAAGAGATGAACACTGAAGCTTTCTTT.

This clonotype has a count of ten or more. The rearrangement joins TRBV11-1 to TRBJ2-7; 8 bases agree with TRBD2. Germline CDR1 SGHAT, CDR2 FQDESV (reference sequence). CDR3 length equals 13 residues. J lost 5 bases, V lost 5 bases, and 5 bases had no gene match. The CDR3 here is CASSRTSYNEQYF. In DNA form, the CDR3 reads TGTGCCAGCAGCCGGACTAGCTACAACGAGCAGTACTTC.

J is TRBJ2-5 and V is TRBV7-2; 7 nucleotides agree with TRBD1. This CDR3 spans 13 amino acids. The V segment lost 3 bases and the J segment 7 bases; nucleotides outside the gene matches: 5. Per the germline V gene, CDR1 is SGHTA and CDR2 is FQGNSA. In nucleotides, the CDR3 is TGTGCCAGCAGCTTTACGACAGGGCGGACCCAGTACTTC. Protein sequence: CASSFTTGRTQYF.

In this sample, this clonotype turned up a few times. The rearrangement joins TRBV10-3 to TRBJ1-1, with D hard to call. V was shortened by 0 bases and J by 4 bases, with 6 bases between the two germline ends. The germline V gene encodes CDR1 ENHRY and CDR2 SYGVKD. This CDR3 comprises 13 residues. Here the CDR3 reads CAISESVITEAFF. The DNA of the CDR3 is TGTGCCATCAGTGAGTCGGTGATCACTGAAGCTTTCTTT.

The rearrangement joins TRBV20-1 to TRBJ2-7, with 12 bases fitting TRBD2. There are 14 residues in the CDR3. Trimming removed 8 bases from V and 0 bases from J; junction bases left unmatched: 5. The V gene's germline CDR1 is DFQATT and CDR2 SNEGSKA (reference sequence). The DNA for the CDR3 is TGCAGTACTCTAGCGGGAGGGACCTCCTACGAGCAGTACTTC. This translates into CSTLAGGTSYEQYF.